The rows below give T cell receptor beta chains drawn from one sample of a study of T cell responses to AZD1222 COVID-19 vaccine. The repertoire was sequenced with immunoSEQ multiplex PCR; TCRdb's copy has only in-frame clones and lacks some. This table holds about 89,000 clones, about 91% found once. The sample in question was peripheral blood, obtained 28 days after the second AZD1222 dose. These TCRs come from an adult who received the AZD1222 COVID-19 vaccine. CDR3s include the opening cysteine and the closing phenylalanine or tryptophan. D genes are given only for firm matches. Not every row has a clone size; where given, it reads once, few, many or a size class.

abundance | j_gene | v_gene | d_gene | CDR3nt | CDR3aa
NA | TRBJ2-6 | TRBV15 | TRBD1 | TGTGCCACCAGCTCCCATGGTGGCAGGGGGCTCTCTGGGGCCAACGTCCTGACTTTC | CATSSHGGRGLSGANVLTF
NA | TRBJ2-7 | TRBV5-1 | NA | TGCGCCAGCAGCTCGACCGGGACGAGCGCGTTGGAGCAGTACTTC | CASSSTGTSALEQYF
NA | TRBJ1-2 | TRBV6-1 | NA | TGTGCCAGCAGTGAATCGGGCCAGGGGAAAGCTAACTATGGCTACACCTTC | CASSESGQGKANYGYTF
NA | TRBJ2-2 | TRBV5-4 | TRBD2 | TGTGCCAGCAGAGACTTAGCGGGGGGGCTATTCGGGGAGAACACCGGGGAGCTGTTTTTT | CASRDLAGGLFGENTGELFF
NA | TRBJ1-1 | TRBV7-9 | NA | TGTGCCAGCAGCTCCCTACTACAAGCTTACTACACTGAAGCTTTCTTT | CASSSLLQAYYTEAFF
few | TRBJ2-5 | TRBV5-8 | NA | TGTGCCAGCAGCTTGTTCCAGTCTTCAGCCCGGGAGACCCAGTACTTC | CASSLFQSSARETQYF
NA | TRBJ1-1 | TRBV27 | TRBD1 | TGTGCCAGCAGTAGGACTGAGACAGGGGAAACTGAAGCTTTCTTT | CASSRTETGETEAFF
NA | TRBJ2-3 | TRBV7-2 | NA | TGTGCCAGCAGCCGGATAATGACACGCGGGTCAGATACGCAGTATTTT | CASSRIMTRGSDTQYF
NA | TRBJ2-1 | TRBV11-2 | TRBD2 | TGTGCCAGCAGCTTTACGAGCGGGGGGGTCATTGAGCAGTTCTTC | CASSFTSGGVIEQFF
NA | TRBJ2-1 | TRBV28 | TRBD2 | TGTGCCAGCAGTTTTACCAGCGGGGGGCCCTTACGGAGGAATGAGCAGTTCTTC | CASSFTSGGPLRRNEQFF
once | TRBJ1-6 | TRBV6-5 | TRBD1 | TGTGCCAGCAGTTTCTCCGTCGGACAGGGAAATTCACCCCTCCACTTT | CASSFSVGQGNSPLHF
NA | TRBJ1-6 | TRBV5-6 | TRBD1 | TGTGCCAGCAGCTTGGAGGCGTGGGACAGAGAATCACCCCTCCACTTT | CASSLEAWDRESPLHF
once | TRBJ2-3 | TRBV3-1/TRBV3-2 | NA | TGTGCCAGCAGCCAGGGGTTGGGCACAGATACGCAGTATTTT | CASSQGLGTDTQYF
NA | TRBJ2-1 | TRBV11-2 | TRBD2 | TGTGCCAGCAGCCCCGACTGGGCGGGGGGGCGTTACAATGAGCAGTTCTTC | CASSPDWAGGRYNEQFF
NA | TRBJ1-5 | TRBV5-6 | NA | TGTGCCAGCAGCGGAGGAGGCAATCAGCCCCAGCATTTT | CASSGGGNQPQHF
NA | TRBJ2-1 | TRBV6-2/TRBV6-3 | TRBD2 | TGTGCCAGCAGTTATTCTTCGACACTAGCGGGGGCGACGCTATACAATGAGCAGTTCTTC | CASSYSSTLAGATLYNEQFF
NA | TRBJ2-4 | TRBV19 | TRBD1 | TGTGCCAGTAGTCCGGACAGGGAAGGAGCCAAAAACATTCAGTACTTC | CASSPDREGAKNIQYF
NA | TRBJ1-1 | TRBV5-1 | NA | TGCGCCAGCAGCAAGTATGACCCTCGAAACACTGAAGCTTTCTTT | CASSKYDPRNTEAFF
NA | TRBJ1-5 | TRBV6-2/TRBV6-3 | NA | TGTGCCAGCAGTTACTCAACACAGCCCCAGCATTTT | CASSYSTQPQHF
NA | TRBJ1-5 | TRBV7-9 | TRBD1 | TGTGCCAGCAGCTTTGGGACAGGGGGCGAACAGCCCCAGCATTTT | CASSFGTGGEQPQHF
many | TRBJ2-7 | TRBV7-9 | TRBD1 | TGTGCCAGCAGCTTACAGGACAGGGGTTACTACGAGCAGTACTTC | CASSLQDRGYYEQYF
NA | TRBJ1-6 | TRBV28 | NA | TGTGCCAGCAGTTTACCCAGGAATTCACCCCTCCACTTT | CASSLPRNSPLHF
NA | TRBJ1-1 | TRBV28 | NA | TGTGCCAGCAGTCCAATACAGCCTAACACTGAAGCTTTCTTT | CASSPIQPNTEAFF
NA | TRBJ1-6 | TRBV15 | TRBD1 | TGTGCCACCAGCTATACAGGGGGGGATTCACCCCTCCACTTT | CATSYTGGDSPLHF
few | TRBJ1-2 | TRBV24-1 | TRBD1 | TGTGCCACCAGTGACCGGGGACAGAACTATGGCTACACCTTC | CATSDRGQNYGYTF
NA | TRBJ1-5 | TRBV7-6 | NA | TGTGCCAGCAGCTTAGGTCCTGCTCAGCCCCAGCATTTT | CASSLGPAQPQHF
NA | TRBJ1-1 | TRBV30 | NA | TGTGCCTGTCCCCCTTCAGGGGCCACTGAAGCTTTCTTT | CACPPSGATEAFF
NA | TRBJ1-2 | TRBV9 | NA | TGTGCCAGCAGCGACGGAGACAGCTATGGCTACACCTTC | CASSDGDSYGYTF
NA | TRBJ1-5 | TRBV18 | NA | TGTGCCAGCTCCCTGGACAGCGCGGGCAATCAGCCCCAGCATTTT | CASSLDSAGNQPQHF
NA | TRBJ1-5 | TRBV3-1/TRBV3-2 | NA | TGTGCCAGCAAAACCGGGACGGATAGCAATCAGCCCCAGCATTTT | CASKTGTDSNQPQHF
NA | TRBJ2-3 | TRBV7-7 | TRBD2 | TGTGCCAGCAGCTTGGGGACTAGCGGAGATACGCAGTATTTT | CASSLGTSGDTQYF
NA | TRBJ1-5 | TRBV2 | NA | TGTGCCAGCAGCGGGGGACACCCCGATCAGCCCCAGCATTTT | CASSGGHPDQPQHF
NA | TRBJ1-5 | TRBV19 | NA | TGTGCCAGTAGGCGGGGGGGGCAGGGGAATCAGCCCCAGCATTTT | CASRRGGQGNQPQHF
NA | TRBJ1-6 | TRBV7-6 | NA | TGTGCCAGCAGCCAGGAAGCCTTGCAGGGGAGCTCCTATAATTCACCCCTCCACTTT | CASSQEALQGSSYNSPLHF
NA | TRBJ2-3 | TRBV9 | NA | TGTGCCAGCAGCGTACGTGTCGGGGTCACAGATACGCAGTATTTT | CASSVRVGVTDTQYF
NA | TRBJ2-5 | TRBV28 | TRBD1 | TGTGCCAGCAGCCACGAGGGACAGGGGGTAGAGACCCAGTACTTC | CASSHEGQGVETQYF
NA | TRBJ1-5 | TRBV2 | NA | TGTGCCAGCAGTGGGCAGGGCGGGAATCAGCCCCAGCATTTT | CASSGQGGNQPQHF
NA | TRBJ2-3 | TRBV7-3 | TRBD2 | TGTGCCAGCAGCTTAACCCCAACTAGCGGGGGGGTTGTAGGTACGCAGTATTTT | CASSLTPTSGGVVGTQYF
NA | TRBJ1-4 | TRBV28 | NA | TGTGCCAGCAGTTCATCCAAGACAACTAATGAAAAACTGTTTTTT | CASSSSKTTNEKLFF
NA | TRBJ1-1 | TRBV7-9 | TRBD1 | TGTGCCAGCAGCCCAACCGGGACAGCTTCTCGATGGGACACTGAAGCTTTCTTT | CASSPTGTASRWDTEAFF